This TCR beta chain was identified in a study of blood T cell repertoires in COVID-19. This clone has a single count. TCRdb's copy holds only in-frame clones and misses some; the assay was immunoSEQ multiplex PCR. The sample consists of roughly 220,000 clones, roughly 90% of them appearing once. The CDR3 runs to 12 residues. Between the trimmed V and J ends, which lost 0 bases and 8 bases, there was a span of 7 bases. Per the germline V gene, CDR1 is MGHRA and CDR2 is YSYEKL. This TCR derives from a man aged 30 to 39 who had been exposed to COVID-19. The chain recombines TRBV4-1 with TRBJ1-2; D is unresolved. The sequencing input was PBMCs or T cells enriched from blood (not recorded which). Here the CDR3 reads CASSQDFGGYTF. For the CDR3, the DNA is TGCGCCAGCAGCCAAGACTTCGGGGGCTACACCTTC.